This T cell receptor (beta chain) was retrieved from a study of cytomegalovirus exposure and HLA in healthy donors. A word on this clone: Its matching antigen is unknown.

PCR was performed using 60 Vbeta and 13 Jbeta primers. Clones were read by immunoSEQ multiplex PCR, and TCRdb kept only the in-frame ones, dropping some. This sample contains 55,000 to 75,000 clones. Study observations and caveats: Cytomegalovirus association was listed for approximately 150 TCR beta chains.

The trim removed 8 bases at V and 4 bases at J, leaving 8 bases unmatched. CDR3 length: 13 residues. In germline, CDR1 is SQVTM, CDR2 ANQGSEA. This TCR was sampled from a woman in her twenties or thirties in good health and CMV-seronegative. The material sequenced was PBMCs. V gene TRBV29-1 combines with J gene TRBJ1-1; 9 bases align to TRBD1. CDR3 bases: TGCAGCACCGGACAGGGGAAGGCCACTGAAGCTTTCTTT. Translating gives CSTGQGKATEAFF.